These T cell receptor beta chains were read from a single sample in a study of blood T cell repertoires in COVID-19. Method: immunoSEQ multiplex PCR; TCRdb's copy keeps in-frame clones and lacks some. This table has 400,000 or so clones, 85% to 90% appearing once. Sequences were obtained from peripheral blood. These receptors were obtained from a young man with COVID-19, enrolled during active disease. The CDR3 runs from the conserved cysteine through the conserved F or W. D genes are given only for firm matches. Size is omitted from some rows. Given values are once, few, many or a class for expanded clones.

abundance	v_gene	d_gene	j_gene	CDR3aa	CDR3nt
NA	TRBV5-3	NA	TRBJ2-1	CARSSEINEQFF	TGTGCCAGAAGCTCGGAGATCAATGAGCAGTTCTTC
NA	TRBV20-1	NA	TRBJ1-4	CSASVQGTNEKLFF	TGCAGTGCTAGTGTACAGGGAACTAATGAAAAACTGTTTTTT
NA	TRBV19	TRBD2	TRBJ2-7	CASSIIAGDVYEQYF	TGTGCCAGTAGTATTATAGCGGGAGATGTTTACGAGCAGTACTTC
NA	TRBV10-3	NA	TRBJ2-5	CAISDGVGETQYF	TGTGCCATCAGTGACGGGGTAGGAGAGACCCAGTACTTC
NA	TRBV2	NA	TRBJ1-2	CASTGSIYGYTF	TGTGCCAGCACAGGATCCATTTATGGCTACACCTTC
NA	TRBV6-5	TRBD1	TRBJ1-4	CASRDGDSYNEKLFF	TGTGCCAGCAGGGACGGGGACAGCTATAATGAAAAACTGTTTTTT
NA	TRBV7-3	TRBD2	TRBJ2-3	CASSSGLAGKSDTQYF	TGTGCCAGCAGCTCGGGACTAGCGGGAAAATCAGATACGCAGTATTTT
NA	TRBV10-1	NA	TRBJ1-6	CASGPDIYSPLHF	TGCGCCAGCGGTCCGGACATCTATTCACCCCTCCACTTT
NA	TRBV18	TRBD1	TRBJ1-1	CASSPRTGSNTEAFF	TGTGCCAGCTCACCCCGGACAGGGTCGAACACTGAAGCTTTCTTT
few	TRBV4-1	NA	TRBJ2-1	CASSQVFPNEQFF	TGCGCCAGCAGCCAAGTATTTCCGAATGAGCAGTTCTTC
NA	TRBV5-8	NA	TRBJ1-1	CASSFVEGRGRTEAFF	TGTGCCAGCAGCTTTGTCGAGGGCAGGGGACGCACTGAAGCTTTCTTT
NA	TRBV5-1	NA	TRBJ1-5	CASSLASGIQPQHF	TGCGCCAGCAGCTTGGCCAGCGGGATTCAGCCCCAGCATTTT
NA	TRBV11-2	NA	TRBJ2-7	CAIDRPGTRTYEQYF	TGTGCCATCGACCGACCCGGGACACGGACCTACGAGCAGTACTTC
NA	TRBV4-1	TRBD2	TRBJ2-7	CASSQRSTSGVSEQYF	TGCGCCAGCAGCCAGAGATCGACTAGCGGGGTGTCGGAGCAGTACTTC
NA	TRBV6-4	TRBD2	TRBJ2-7	CASSMYSGSSYEQYF	TGTGCCAGCAGTATGTATAGCGGGAGCTCCTACGAGCAGTACTTC
NA	TRBV30	NA	TRBJ2-1	CAWSVWSSYNEQFF	TGTGCCTGGAGTGTGTGGAGCTCCTACAATGAGCAGTTCTTC
NA	TRBV24-1	NA	TRBJ1-3	CATSDRGSGNTIYF	TGTGCCACCAGTGATCGAGGATCTGGAAACACCATATATTTT
NA	TRBV2	TRBD1	TRBJ1-1	CASRADRVEAFF	TGTGCCAGCAGGGCAGACAGGGTAGAAGCTTTCTTT
NA	TRBV2	NA	TRBJ2-3	CATRPDLRTDTQYF	TGTGCCACGCGCCCGGACTTACGCACAGATACGCAGTATTTT
NA	TRBV27	NA	TRBJ1-2	CASSPYTKANYGYTF	TGTGCCAGCAGTCCATACACCAAAGCTAACTATGGCTACACCTTC
few	TRBV29-1	NA	TRBJ1-1	CSVDAESLPEAFF	TGCAGCGTTGACGCGGAGAGCCTCCCCGAAGCTTTCTTT
NA	TRBV4-1	TRBD1	TRBJ2-5	CASSQPDRPWTQYF	TGCGCCAGCAGCCAACCGGACAGGCCCTGGACCCAGTACTTC
NA	TRBV19	NA	TRBJ1-1	CASSPPFGARGTEAFF	TGTGCCAGTAGTCCCCCTTTTGGGGCTCGAGGCACTGAAGCTTTCTTT
few	TRBV19	TRBD2	TRBJ2-2	CASSPLGGRGGELFF	TGTGCCAGTAGTCCCCTGGGAGGGAGGGGCGGGGAGCTGTTTTTT
NA	TRBV10-1	NA	TRBJ2-3	CASGRGTDTQYF	TGCGCCAGCGGCAGAGGAACAGATACGCAGTATTTT
NA	TRBV19	NA	TRBJ2-1	CASSPPDSSSYNEQFF	TGTGCCAGTAGTCCCCCGGACTCGAGCTCCTACAATGAGCAGTTCTTC